This entry is about one TCR beta chain. This entry belongs to a study of control samples from healthy donors and cancer patients. Method: immunoSEQ multiplex PCR; TCRdb's copy keeps in-frame clones and lacks some. The data contain around 140,000 clones, around 92% of them singletons. The source of this sequence is a man aged 30 to 39 in good health. The sequencing sample was made of blood.

In nucleotides, the CDR3 is TGTGCCAGCAGCGCCGGGACAGGGGGCTACAATGAGCAGTTCTTC. It yields the protein CASSAGTGGYNEQFF. The rearrangement links TRBV9 to TRBJ2-1; 11 nucleotides align to TRBD1. The CDR3 consists of 15 residues. Germline trimming cut 3 bases from V and 3 bases from J; bases unmatched to any gene: 2. CDR1 SGDLS and CDR2 YYNGEE come from the germline V gene.